This entry describes one T cell receptor beta chain. These data originate in a study of shared clonotypes between healthy human individuals. The method was immunoSEQ multiplex PCR; TCRdb's version includes in-frame clones alone and lacks a portion of them. This table has nearly 750,000 clones, approximately 72% appearing once. This CDR3 is built from 15 residues. The V end was cut by 6 bases, the J end by 6 bases, with 18 bases between. The germline V gene has CDR1 MNHEY and CDR2 SMNVEV (reference sequence). This TCR was recovered from a woman aged 25 to 45 in good health. The chain recombines TRBV27 with TRBJ2-1; possibly TRBD1 or TRBD2 for D (6 bases each). The source material was memory CD4+ T cells sorted from blood. The subset: CD45RA-negative fraction. The CDR3 nucleotides read TGTGCCAGCAGCAAAAAGGGGGGCCGACGCAATGAGCAGTTCTTC. It translates to CASSKKGGRRNEQFF.